Following are 8 T cell receptor beta chains from one sample sequenced in a study of cytomegalovirus exposure and HLA in healthy donors. Both 60 Vbeta primers and 13 Jbeta primers went into the PCR. Assay: immunoSEQ multiplex PCR; the TCRdb copy retains only in-frame clones and omits some. The sample records 180,000 or so clones, 60% to 80% being singletons. Sequencing was performed on PBMCs. These receptors came from a man aged 50-60 years in good health and CMV-seropositive.

The rearrangement links TRBV19 to TRBJ1-2; the D is unclear. The V end was cut by 5 bases, the J end by 2 bases, with 6 bases between. Germline V CDR1 and CDR2: LNHDA, SQIVND (reference sequence). The CDR3 is made up of 12 amino acids. The CDR3: CASSPGNYGYTF. CDR3 coding DNA: TGTGCCAGTAGTCCGGGAAACTATGGCTACACCTTC.

This clone occurred a few times. CDR3 loop: CASHPGSYGYTF. In nucleotides, the CDR3 is TGCGCCAGCCACCCGGGTTCGTATGGCTACACCTTC. This chain connects TRBV10-2 to TRBJ1-2; D gene ambiguous. The CDR3 covers 12 residues. Germline V gene data show CDR1 as WSHSY and CDR2 as SAAADI. V was pared by 8 bases and J by 5 bases, with 12 bases between.

The chain combines TRBV7-3 with TRBJ2-7, with TRBD1 matching 7 bases. The CDR3 extends over 13 amino acids. Per the germline V gene, CDR1 is SGHTA and CDR2 is FQGTGA. V was pared by 5 bases and J by 6 bases, with 7 bases of the junction left unmatched. This CDR3 reads CASSLQGQFEQYF. The DNA of the CDR3 is TGTGCCAGCAGCCTACAGGGACAGTTCGAGCAGTACTTC.

This clone was detected only a few times. The chain carries TRBV7-9 and TRBJ1-1; no definite D call. The V gene's germline CDR1 is SEHNR and CDR2 FQNEAQ (reference sequence). Trimming shortened V by 2 bases and J by 10 bases, and 11 bases separated the two germline ends. This CDR3 region has 12 residues. The CDR3 DNA sequence: TGTGCCAGCAGCTTATCAGACAAAGGAGCTTTCTTT. It encodes CASSLSDKGAFF.

The rearrangement links TRBV4-2 to TRBJ2-3, with 14 bases lining up with TRBD2. Germline trimming cut 0 bases from V and 5 bases from J; bases unmatched to any gene: 7. CDR1 and CDR2 from the germline V gene are LGHNA and YNFKEQ. The CDR3 is 18 amino acids. Here the CDR3 reads CASSQDLGLAGEVDTQYF. The DNA for the CDR3 is TGTGCCAGCAGCCAAGACCTGGGACTAGCGGGGGAAGTAGATACGCAGTATTTT.

This clone was detected only a few times. The chain combines TRBV29-1 with TRBJ2-3, with TRBD1 matching over 8 bases. Germline assignment: CDR1 SQVTM and CDR2 ANQGSEA. J was trimmed by 5 bases and V by 7 bases; bases with no gene match: 8. This CDR3 spans 13 amino acids. DNA for the CDR3: TGCAGCGGTTACAGGGGGGCGGTAGATACGCAGTATTTT. It translates to CSGYRGAVDTQYF.

The chain combines TRBV13 with TRBJ2-1, with 8 nucleotides matching TRBD2. V shed 5 bases, J shed 4 bases, and the junction held 7 bases outside the gene matches. CDR3 length: 15 amino acids. Germline CDR1 PRHDT, CDR2 FYEKMQ (reference sequence). CDR3 in DNA: TGTGCCAGCAGCCCTGGGGCTAGCGGGTACAATGAGCAGTTCTTC. Its protein product is CASSPGASGYNEQFF.

This chain links TRBV4-3 with TRBJ1-6, with 8 bases that match TRBD1. The J segment lost 6 bases and the V segment lost 0 bases, leaving 7 bases of the junction unmatched. Germline-derived CDR1 and CDR2 are LGHNA and YSLEER. The CDR3 is 17 residues long. CDR3 sequence (DNA): TGCGCCAGCAGCCAAGACTCTCGGACAGGGCTTAATTCACCCCTCCACTTT. This gives the protein CASSQDSRTGLNSPLHF.